This T cell receptor (beta chain) was retrieved from a study of blood T cell repertoires in COVID-19. This clone was seen once. Here immunoSEQ multiplex PCR was the method, and the copy in TCRdb shows in-frame clones only, minus some. The table shows 250,000 to 400,000 clones, with about nine tenths occurring only once. Germline assignment: CDR1 SNHLY and CDR2 FYNNEI. V dropped 6 bases and J dropped 5; count of bases not matched to a gene: 4. CDR3 length: 14 residues. Sequences were obtained from peripheral blood. The sequence was obtained from a woman aged 25-40 years with COVID-19, enrolled during active disease. This rearrangement joins TRBV2 to TRBJ1-5; TRBD1 matches at 10 bases. CDR3 loop: CASRTGGVYQPQHF. The DNA for the CDR3 is TGTGCCAGCAGGACAGGGGGCGTATATCAGCCCCAGCATTTT.